What follows is one T cell receptor beta chain and its context. Methods used by the authors: Reference gene primer amplification gave estimated nucleated cell counts. Using immunoSEQ multiplex PCR, the repertoire was profiled, and TCRdb retains in-frame clones only, with some absent. The V and J calls and clone size were taken over from that table, and D and trimming were inferred from the DNA. The sample consists of some 170,000 clones, approximately 90% of them appearing once. The sample is drawn from a study of blood T cell repertoires in COVID-19. Overall study: Whether acute or convalescent, the COVID-19 samples came from the United States, Italy and Spain. Sources were T cells, B-cell-depleted T cells, or PBMCs; the material itself was cDNA or gDNA.

CDR3 length equals 13 residues. The junction had 6 bases not matched to a gene; V was cut back by 4 bases and J by 8 bases. The germline CDR1 and CDR2 sequences are MNHEY and SVGAGI. The source material was peripheral blood. The clonotype originates from a woman aged 45-60 years with acute or convalescent COVID-19. This chain joins TRBV6-5 and TRBJ1-1; TRBD1 aligns across 8 bases. CDR3 residues: CASSLETGDEAFF. CDR3 coding DNA: TGTGCCAGCAGTTTAGAGACAGGGGACGAAGCTTTCTTT.